The next 22 T cell receptor beta chains were all read from a single sample in a study of T cell repertoires in cytomegalovirus infection. In TCRdb, the reads were re-called with MiXCR into one record per CDR3 protein. The top ten hold 13% of the sample, which has 750,000 to 900,000 distinct CDR3 sequences, 25% to 35% seen once. Antigen specificity for these receptors is unknown. The sequencing used cultured CD8+ T cells from PBMCs, collected from culture after CMV antigen stimulation. Source of these receptors: a human donor in good health (CMV status not recorded). Some clones in this sample may be carry-over from other donors' samples.

The V call is TRBV2, the J call TRBJ2-1; 7 bases line up with TRBD1. V shed 8 bases and J 5 bases; nucleotides not matched to a gene: 3. CDR1 and CDR2 (germline): SNHLY, FYNNEI. The CDR3 consists of 12 residues. The CDR3, as DNA: TGTGCCAGCCCAGGGGGAGACAATGAGCAGTTCTTC. Encoded protein: CASPGGDNEQFF.

The chain links TRBV4-3 to TRBJ1-5; a possible D gene is TRBD1 (5 bases). The length of the CDR3 is 14 residues. Trimming removed 1 base from V and 3 bases from J, with 7 bases in between. Germline V gene sequence: CDR1 LGHNA, CDR2 YSLEER. For the CDR3, the DNA is TGCGCCAGCAGCCAAGGGGACCTCAATCAGCCCCAGCATTTT. Amino acids: CASSQGDLNQPQHF.

This clonotype was observed many times. The chain employs TRBV7-2 and TRBJ1-4, with 9 bases fitting TRBD1. Germline loops: CDR1 SGHTA, CDR2 FQGNSA. The CDR3 has 15 residues. After removal of 5 bases from V and 5 bases from J, the junction contained 6 bases not matched to a gene. In DNA form, the CDR3 reads TGTGCCAGCAGCCTCAACAGGGGGCCAAATGAAAAACTGTTTTTT. Its protein product is CASSLNRGPNEKLFF. The full variable domain, rest sourced from reference TRBV7-2 and TRBJ1-4, is GAGVSQSPSNKVTEKGKDVELRCDPISGHTALYWYRQSLGQGLEFLIYFQGNSAPDKSGLPSDRFSAERTGGSVSTLTIQRTQQEDSAVYLCASSLNRGPNEKLFFGSGTQLSVL.

This clonotype was counted a few times. This chain links TRBV12-3 or TRBV12-4 with TRBJ2-7; D is possibly TRBD2 (6 bases). The CDR3 runs to 14 residues. V lost 3 bases, J lost 0 bases, and 9 bases lay in between. The DNA of the CDR3 is TGTGCCAGCAGTTTTGGGGGGTTCTCCTACGAGCAGTACTTC. Its translation is CASSFGGFSYEQYF.

This clonotype was observed a few times. J is TRBJ1-1 and V is TRBV12-5; D gene uncertain. Germline assignment: CDR1 LGHNT and CDR2 FRNRAP. Trimming took 7 bases from V and 7 from J, leaving 4 bases between them. The CDR3 covers 9 residues. CDR3 loop: CASADEAFF. The CDR3, as DNA: TGTGCTAGTGCAGATGAAGCTTTCTTT. The full variable domain, with the rest looked up from reference TRBV12-5 and TRBJ1-1, is DARVTQTPRHKVTEMGQEVTMRCQPILGHNTVFWYRQTMMQGLELLAYFRNRAPLDDSGMPKDRFSAEMPDATLATLKIQPSEPRDSAVYFCASADEAFFGQGTRLTVV.

The chain employs TRBV6-2 or TRBV6-3 and TRBJ2-7, with D possibly being TRBD1 (6 bases). Trimming cost V 3 bases and J 4 bases, with 16 bases left between them. CDR1 MNHEY and CDR2 SVGEGT come from the germline V gene. CDR3 length: 15 amino acids. The CDR3 sequence is CASSYSRTAGYEQYV. DNA for the CDR3: TGTGCCAGCAGTTATTCACGGACAGCAGGTTACGAGCAGTACGTC.

The chain employs TRBV4-1 and TRBJ1-1; D is possibly TRBD1 (6 bases). Germline V lookup: CDR1 MGHRA, CDR2 YSYEKL. V gave up 0 bases and J gave up 1 base, with 9 bases separating them. The CDR3 sequence is 15 residues long. The CDR3 bases are TGCGCCAGCAGCCAAGATGGAGGGGGGAACACTGAAGCTTTCTTT. Amino acids: CASSQDGGGNTEAFF.

The chain carries TRBV7-2 and TRBJ2-7, with 12 bases aligning to TRBD2. This CDR3 is 13 amino acids long. The V and J ends lost 6 bases and 7 bases, in that order; junction bases with no gene match: 4. Germline loops: CDR1 SGHTA, CDR2 FQGNSA. The CDR3 loop reads CASRASGGVEQYV. The CDR3 DNA is TGTGCCAGCAGGGCTAGCGGGGGGGTTGAGCAGTACGTC.

The chain combines TRBV7-8 with TRBJ2-1; 8 bases agree with TRBD1. Germline CDR1 SGHVS, CDR2 FQNEAQ. J was trimmed by 4 bases and V by 6 bases; bases with no gene match: 5. The length of the CDR3 is 14 residues. In DNA form, the CDR3 reads TGTGCCAGCAGTCACAGGGGGTGGTACAATGAGCAGTTCTTC. Its translation is CASSHRGWYNEQFF.

This chain connects TRBV7-2 to TRBJ1-2; TRBD1 matches 9 bases. Unmatched junction bases numbered 9, after V lost 5 bases and J lost 2 bases. The CDR3 consists of 16 residues. The V gene's germline CDR1 is SGHTA and CDR2 FQGNSA. Written as DNA, the CDR3 is TGTGCCAGCAGCCTGGACAGGGGTGGGGGGAACTATGGCTACACCTTC. Translated, it gives CASSLDRGGGNYGYTF.

V is TRBV9 and J is TRBJ2-3; 8 bases align to TRBD1. Per the germline V gene, CDR1 is SGDLS and CDR2 is YYNGEE. J gave up 0 bases and V 0 bases, and 12 bases lay outside the gene matches. The length of the CDR3 is 19 residues. For the CDR3, the DNA is TGTGCCAGCAGCGTAGCTTTCGTCGTCGGGACAGGAAGCACAGATACGCAGTATTTT. Translating gives CASSVAFVVGTGSTDTQYF.

This clonotype has just a few counts. The chain joins TRBV7-6 to TRBJ1-3; TRBD1 aligns across 10 bases. V shed 4 bases and J 0 bases; nucleotides not matched to a gene: 3. The CDR3 is 16 residues long. The germline V gene encodes CDR1 SGHVS and CDR2 FNYEAQ. The chain's CDR3 is CASSSRQGASGNTIYF. The CDR3 coding sequence is TGTGCCAGCAGCTCTCGACAGGGGGCCTCTGGAAACACCATATATTTT. Looking up the rest from reference TRBV7-6 and TRBJ1-3 gives the full variable domain: GAGVSQSPRYKVTKRGQDVALRCDPISGHVSLYWYRQALGQGPEFLTYFNYEAQQDKSGLPNDRFSAERPEGSISTLTIQRTEQRDSAMYRCASSSRQGASGNTIYFGEGSWLTVV.

This clonotype came up a few times. The gene calls are TRBV6-6 and TRBJ2-1, with D possibly being TRBD1 or TRBD2 (6 bases each). This CDR3 has 13 residues. Germline CDR1 is MNHNY and CDR2 is SVGAGI (reference sequence). With 6 bases removed from V and 6 bases from J, the gap between germline ends came to 12 bases. CDR3 coding DNA: TGTGCCAGCAGGAGGGGGGATCTCAATGAGCAGTTCTTC. As protein: CASRRGDLNEQFF.

The J gene is TRBJ2-3, the V gene TRBV5-4; 9 bases align to TRBD1. Germline values: CDR1 SGHNT, CDR2 YYREEE (reference sequence). V gave up 0 bases and J gave up 8 bases; unmatched junction bases: 7. The CDR3 loop spans 15 amino acids. The CDR3 DNA is TGTGCCAGCAGCTTGGCTGGCGGGACAGGGCCTACGCAGTATTTT. Amino acids: CASSLAGGTGPTQYF.

The chain employs TRBV7-2 and TRBJ2-2; 11 nucleotides line up with TRBD2. The CDR3 length is 20 residues. The junction had 14 bases not matched to a gene; V was cut back by 1 base and J by 4 bases. Germline CDR1 is SGHTA and CDR2 is FQGNSA. The CDR3, as DNA: TGTGCCAGCAGCTTAGGGGTCCCGGGACTAGCGGCTGGGAGCACCGGGGAGCTGTTTTTT. It encodes CASSLGVPGLAAGSTGELFF.

The rearrangement links TRBV10-3 to TRBJ2-1, with D tentatively TRBD2 (5 bases). The V end was cut by 3 bases, the J end by 7 bases, with 19 bases between. CDR3 length equals 16 residues. Germline V gene lookup returns CDR1 ENHRY and CDR2 SYGVKD. Here the CDR3 reads CAISDSRQGRANEQFF. DNA for the CDR3: TGTGCCATCAGTGACTCTCGGCAAGGGAGAGCGAATGAGCAGTTCTTC.

This clonotype was picked up a small number of times. This chain links TRBV11-2 with TRBJ1-3; unclear D gene. V lost 1 base and J lost 4, with 14 bases in between. The CDR3 totals 16 residues. In germline, CDR1 is SGHAT, CDR2 FQNNGV. The CDR3, as DNA: TGTGCCAGCAGCTTAGTTGGGGAATTGAGGGGAAACACCATATATTTT. It specifies CASSLVGELRGNTIYF.

As for this clonotype: A single base separates this from a much larger clone, so it may be a read error. The rearrangement uses TRBV12-3 or TRBV12-4 and TRBJ1-2; TRBD1 matches 9 bases. Trimming cost V 4 bases and J 6 bases; bases outside gene matches: 3. This CDR3 has 13 amino acids. This CDR3 reads CASSSWTGDGYTF. The DNA for the CDR3 is TGTGCCAGCAGTTCCTGGACAGGGGATGGCTACACCTTC.

The chain has TRBV6-4 and TRBJ2-3; D is perhaps TRBD1 (5 bases). Trimming shortened V by 3 bases and J by 6 bases, and 10 bases separated the two germline ends. CDR1 and CDR2 (germline): MRHNA, SNTAGT. The CDR3 runs 13 residues. CDR3 residues: CASSDGAFDTQYF. Here the CDR3 DNA reads TGTGCCAGCAGTGATGGGGCGTTTGATACGCAGTATTTT.

This clonotype has a handful of counts. CDR3 sequence: CASSFHQDPVETQYF. In DNA form, the CDR3 reads TGCGCCAGCAGCTTTCATCAGGACCCAGTGGAGACCCAGTACTTC. V is TRBV5-1 and J is TRBJ2-5; the D is unclear. This CDR3 spans 15 amino acids. The germline CDR1 and CDR2 sequences are SGHRS and YFSETQ. V gave up 2 bases and J gave up 5 bases, with 16 bases separating them.

This clonotype was detected only a few times. V usage is TRBV11-1 and J usage is TRBJ1-1, with 7 bases that match TRBD1. The CDR3 runs 15 residues. The V segment lost 5 bases and the J segment 5 bases; nucleotides outside the gene matches: 11. Germline V lookup: CDR1 SGHAT, CDR2 FQDESV (reference sequence). The CDR3: CASSHLYEGATEAFF. CDR3 DNA sequence: TGTGCCAGCAGCCACTTATACGAGGGGGCGACTGAAGCTTTCTTT.

This clonotype was seen repeatedly, ten times or more. This sequence joins TRBV7-6 and TRBJ1-5, with D tentatively TRBD1 (5 bases). This CDR3 has 16 amino acids. Trimming left V 1 base short and J 2 bases short, with 12 bases between. Germline values: CDR1 SGHVS, CDR2 FNYEAQ. CDR3 in DNA: TGTGCCAGCAGCTTAGGGCCGGGGGAACGCAATCAGCCCCAGCATTTT. This gives the protein CASSLGPGERNQPQHF. Combining the CDR3 with reference TRBV7-6 and TRBJ1-5 gives the whole variable domain GAGVSQSPRYKVTKRGQDVALRCDPISGHVSLYWYRQALGQGPEFLTYFNYEAQQDKSGLPNDRFSAERPEGSISTLTIQRTEQRDSAMYRCASSLGPGERNQPQHFGDGTRLSIL.